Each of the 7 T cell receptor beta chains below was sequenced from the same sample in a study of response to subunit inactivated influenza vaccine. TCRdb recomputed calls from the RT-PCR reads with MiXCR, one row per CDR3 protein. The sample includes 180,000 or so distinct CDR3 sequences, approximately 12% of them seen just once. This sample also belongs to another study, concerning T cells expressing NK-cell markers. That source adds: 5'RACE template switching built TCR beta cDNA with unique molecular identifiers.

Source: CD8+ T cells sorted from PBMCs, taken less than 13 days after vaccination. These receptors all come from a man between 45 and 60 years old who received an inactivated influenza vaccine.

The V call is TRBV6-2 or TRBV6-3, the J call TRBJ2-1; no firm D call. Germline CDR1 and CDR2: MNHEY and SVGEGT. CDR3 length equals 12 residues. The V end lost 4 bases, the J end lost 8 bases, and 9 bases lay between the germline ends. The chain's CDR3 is CASSWSLYEQFF. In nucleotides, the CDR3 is TGTGCCAGCAGTTGGTCCCTTTATGAGCAGTTCTTC.

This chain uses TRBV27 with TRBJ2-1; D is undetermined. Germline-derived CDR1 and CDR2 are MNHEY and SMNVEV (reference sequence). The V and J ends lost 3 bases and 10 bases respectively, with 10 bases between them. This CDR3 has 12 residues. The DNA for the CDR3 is TGTGCCAGCAGTTTGATCTCAGGCGAGCAGTTCTTC. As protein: CASSLISGEQFF.

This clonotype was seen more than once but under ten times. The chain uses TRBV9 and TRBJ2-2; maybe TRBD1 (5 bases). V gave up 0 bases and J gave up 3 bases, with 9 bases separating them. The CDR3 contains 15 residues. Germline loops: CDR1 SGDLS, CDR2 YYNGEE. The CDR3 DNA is TGTGCCAGCAGCGTAGAGGGGTATGACACCGGGGAGCTGTTTTTT. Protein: CASSVEGYDTGELFF. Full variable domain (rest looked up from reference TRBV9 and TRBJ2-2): DSGVTQTPKHLITATGQRVTLRCSPRSGDLSVYWYQQSLDQGLQFLIQYYNGEERAKGNILERFSAQQFPDLHSELNLSSLELGDSALYFCASSVEGYDTGELFFGEGSRLTVL.

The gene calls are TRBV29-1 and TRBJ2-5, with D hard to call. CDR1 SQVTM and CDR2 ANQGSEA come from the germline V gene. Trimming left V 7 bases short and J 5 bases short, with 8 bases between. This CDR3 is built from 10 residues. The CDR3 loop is CSAAQETQYF. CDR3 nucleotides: TGCAGCGCCGCACAGGAGACCCAGTACTTC.

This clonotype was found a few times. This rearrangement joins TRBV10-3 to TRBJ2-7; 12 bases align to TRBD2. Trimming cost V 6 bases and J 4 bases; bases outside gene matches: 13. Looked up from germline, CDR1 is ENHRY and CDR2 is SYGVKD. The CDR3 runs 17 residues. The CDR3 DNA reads TGTGCCATCAGCGAACCTAGCGGGAGGGCCCCCTCATACGAGCAGTACTTC. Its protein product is CAISEPSGRAPSYEQYF.

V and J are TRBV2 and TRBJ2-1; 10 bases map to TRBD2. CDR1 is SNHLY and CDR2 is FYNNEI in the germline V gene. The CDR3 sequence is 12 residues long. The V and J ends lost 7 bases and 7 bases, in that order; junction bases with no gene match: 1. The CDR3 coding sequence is TGTGCCAGCACTAGCGGGAGAAATGAGCAGTTCTTC. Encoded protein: CASTSGRNEQFF.

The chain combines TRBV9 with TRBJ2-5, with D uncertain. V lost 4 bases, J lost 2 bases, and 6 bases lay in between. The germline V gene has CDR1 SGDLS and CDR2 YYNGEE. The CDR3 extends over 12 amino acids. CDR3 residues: CASSSPQETQYF. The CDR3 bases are TGTGCCAGCAGCTCCCCTCAAGAGACCCAGTACTTC.